A selection of T cell receptor beta chains follows, all from one sample in a study of beta chain features in type 1 diabetes. Repertoires were generated with immunoSEQ multiplex PCR, while TCRdb's copy carries only in-frame clones and drops some. Here the sample spans around 430,000 clones, around 28% being singletons. The sequenced material came from naive CD4+ T cells from blood. The source is a man between 18 and 29 years old in good health. The CDR3 runs from the conserved cysteine through the conserved F or W. D genes are given only for firm matches. Not every row has a clone size; where given, it reads once, few, many or a size class.

v_call,clone_size,j_call,d_call,cdr3_nt,cdr3_aa
TRBV11-3,-,TRBJ2-3,-,TGTGCCAGCAGCTTGGAGGGAGGAGATACGCAGTATTTT,CASSLEGGDTQYF
TRBV7-9,-,TRBJ2-1,-,TGTGCCAGCAGCTCCTGGTCGTTAAAGGGCAATGAGCAGTTCTTC,CASSSWSLKGNEQFF
TRBV6-5,few,TRBJ2-2,-,TGTGCCAGCAAGCGAGAGGTGATCGGGGAGCTGTTTTTT,CASKREVIGELFF
TRBV30,-,TRBJ2-3,TRBD2,TGTGCCTGGAGTGGCGGGACTACCCCTAGCACAGATACGCAGTATTTT,CAWSGGTTPSTDTQYF
TRBV7-9,few,TRBJ1-2,-,TGTGCCAGCAGACGTACAGGGACTAACTATGGCTACACCTTC,CASRRTGTNYGYTF
TRBV10-3,-,TRBJ2-3,-,TGTGCCATCAGTGCGGGAGATACGCAGTATTTT,CAISAGDTQYF
TRBV9,-,TRBJ2-7,TRBD1,TGTGCCAGCAGCACGGGACAGGGAAACTACGAGCAGTACTTC,CASSTGQGNYEQYF
TRBV7-8,-,TRBJ2-3,-,TGTGCCAGCAGCTTCCGGGACCAGACAGATACGCAGTATTTT,CASSFRDQTDTQYF
TRBV30,-,TRBJ1-5,-,TGTGCCTGGAGTAGTAGGGGAGGGCAGCCCCAGCATTTT,CAWSSRGGQPQHF
TRBV13,few,TRBJ2-3,-,TGTGCCAGCAGCTTATCCGGGACACTTTCTAGCACAGATACGCAGTATTTT,CASSLSGTLSSTDTQYF
TRBV7-2,-,TRBJ2-1,TRBD2,TGTGCCAGCAGCTCCTCGGGACTAGCGGGATCCTACAATGAGCAGTTCTTC,CASSSSGLAGSYNEQFF
TRBV29-1,few,TRBJ2-7,-,TGCAGCGCGGGACTGGCTCAGGACGAGCAGTACTTC,CSAGLAQDEQYF
TRBV14,few,TRBJ1-1,-,TGTGCCAGCAGCCAAGAGTACGAGGGCGCGGGGGCTTTCTTT,CASSQEYEGAGAFF
TRBV5-1,-,TRBJ2-5,TRBD1,TGCGCCAGCAGCTTGGCCACAGGGGTCGGCGAGACCCAGTACTTC,CASSLATGVGETQYF
TRBV5-6,-,TRBJ2-5,TRBD1,TGTGCCAGCAGGAAAAGGACAGGGACAGAGACCCAGTACTTC,CASRKRTGTETQYF
TRBV5-1,-,TRBJ1-4,-,TGCGCCAGCAGCTTGCGAGGCGACGAAAAACTGTTTTTT,CASSLRGDEKLFF
TRBV12-5,few,TRBJ2-5,-,TGTGCTAGTGGTTCCCTCCACGGGTACCAAGAGACCCAGTACTTC,CASGSLHGYQETQYF
TRBV29-1,-,TRBJ2-1,-,TGCAGCGTTGTTGGGGAACTCCATGAGCAGTTCTTC,CSVVGELHEQFF
TRBV9,-,TRBJ2-1,-,TGTGCCAGCAGCTTCTTCAATGAGCAGTTCTTC,CASSFFNEQFF
TRBV30,few,TRBJ1-1,-,TGTGCCTGGCACCGGGATTTCAACACTGAAGCTTTCTTT,CAWHRDFNTEAFF
TRBV19,-,TRBJ2-1,TRBD2,TGTGCCAGTAGTTGGTCTAGCGGGAGTCCCTCTTCCTACAATGAGCAGTTCTTC,CASSWSSGSPSSYNEQFF
TRBV29-1,few,TRBJ2-7,TRBD1,TGCAGCGTGATCACAGGGGGCTTGGAGGGCGAGCAGTACTTC,CSVITGGLEGEQYF
TRBV7-6,-,TRBJ2-1,TRBD2,TGTGCCAGCAGCAAGGGACTAGCGGAGTACAATGAGCAGTTCTTC,CASSKGLAEYNEQFF
TRBV14,-,TRBJ2-5,TRBD2,TGTGCCACCGGGACTAGCGGGAGAGAGACCCAGTACTTC,CATGTSGRETQYF
TRBV30,few,TRBJ2-5,-,TGTGCCTGGAGTGAGGGGAGAAGCTGGGAGACCCAGTACTTC,CAWSEGRSWETQYF
TRBV10-3,-,TRBJ2-5,TRBD2,TGTGCCATCAGGCCGTCTAGCGGACAAGAGACCCAGTACTTC,CAIRPSSGQETQYF
TRBV6-6,few,TRBJ2-1,TRBD1,TGTGCCAGCAGTTACCTGGACAGGGGTTACAATGAGCAGTTCTTC,CASSYLDRGYNEQFF
TRBV28,-,TRBJ2-1,TRBD2,TGTGCCAGCAGTTTACAGAAGACTAGCGGGAGATACAATGAGCAGTTCTTC,CASSLQKTSGRYNEQFF
TRBV7-3,-,TRBJ1-1,-,TGTGCCAGCAGCTTAGGGGCGGGCGCAGGGAACACTGAAGCTTTCTTT,CASSLGAGAGNTEAFF
TRBV15,few,TRBJ2-7,-,TGTGCCACCAGCAGAGGCCCGGTCTCCTACGAGCAGTACTTC,CATSRGPVSYEQYF
TRBV20-1,few,TRBJ2-1,-,TGCAGTGCGTGGGGAGGCTATGAGCAGTTCTTC,CSAWGGYEQFF
TRBV7-2,few,TRBJ2-2,-,TGTGCCAGCAGCTTATACACCGGGGAGCTGTTTTTT,CASSLYTGELFF
TRBV5-1,few,TRBJ2-1,-,TGCGCCAGCAGCTTGGTCAGCGTGCGCTCCTACAATGAGCAGTTCTTC,CASSLVSVRSYNEQFF
TRBV30,few,TRBJ1-1,-,TGTGCCTGGAGGGTTGCGTGGGACACTGAAGCTTTCTTT,CAWRVAWDTEAFF
TRBV18,-,TRBJ2-5,-,TGTGCCAGCTCACCCTCGACACGACTTCAAGAGACCCAGTACTTC,CASSPSTRLQETQYF
TRBV11-1,-,TRBJ2-3,-,TGTGCCAGCAGCCCCTCAACAGTGGATACGCAGTATTTT,CASSPSTVDTQYF
TRBV4-3,few,TRBJ2-1,-,TGCGCCAGCAGCCAAGATAATGCGGGCCCGCGGTTCTTC,CASSQDNAGPRFF
TRBV5-1,-,TRBJ2-3,TRBD1,TGCGCCAGCAGCTGGACAGGGAGCACAGATACGCAGTATTTT,CASSWTGSTDTQYF
TRBV9,-,TRBJ2-7,TRBD2,TGTGCCAGCAGCGGACTAGCGGACGAGCAGTACTTC,CASSGLADEQYF
TRBV25-1,few,TRBJ2-7,TRBD2,TGTGCCAGCAGTAGCACTAGCGGGAGGTCCGAGCAGTACTTC,CASSSTSGRSEQYF
TRBV18,few,TRBJ2-7,-,TGTGCCAGCTCAAAGGACACCTCCTCCTACGAGCAGTACTTC,CASSKDTSSYEQYF
TRBV5-1,-,TRBJ2-7,TRBD1,TGCGCCAGCAGCTTGGATCAGGGGGCGAAGGTGTTC,CASSLDQGAKVF
TRBV29-1,few,TRBJ2-5,-,TGCAGCGTAGCCAGGACGCCGGGGGAGACCCAGTACTTC,CSVARTPGETQYF
TRBV4-3,few,TRBJ2-3,-,TGCGCCAGCAGCCAAGATGGCCAGACAGATACGCAGTATTTT,CASSQDGQTDTQYF
TRBV10-3,-,TRBJ2-1,TRBD2,TGTGCCATCAGTGATCAAACTAGCGGTTACAATGAGCAGTTCTTC,CAISDQTSGYNEQFF
TRBV4-1,few,TRBJ2-7,-,TGCGCCAGCAGCCCCGGCTCCTACGAGCAGTACTTC,CASSPGSYEQYF
TRBV30,few,TRBJ2-7,-,TGTGCCTGGGCCCAATCCTACGAGCAGTACTTC,CAWAQSYEQYF
TRBV29-1,-,TRBJ2-5,TRBD2,TGCAGCGTCGCTAGCGGGAGAGAGACCCAGTACTTC,CSVASGRETQYF
TRBV9,-,TRBJ2-2,TRBD2,TGTGCCAGCAGCACGACTAGCGGTCGGAACACCGGGGAGCTGTTTTTT,CASSTTSGRNTGELFF
TRBV7-9,few,TRBJ2-7,TRBD1,TGTGCCAGCAGCTTAGGAGGCGGGACAGGGCCCAACGAGCAGTACTTC,CASSLGGGTGPNEQYF
TRBV6-5,once,TRBJ2-4,-,TGTGCCAGCAGCGCCCGGGACCCAAAAAACATTCAGTACTTC,CASSARDPKNIQYF
TRBV29-1,few,TRBJ2-7,TRBD2,TGCAGCGCTGGTAAGGGAGGGGACGAGCAGTACTTC,CSAGKGGDEQYF
TRBV2,few,TRBJ2-7,-,TGTGCCAGCAGTGAAGCTTACGAGCAGTACTTC,CASSEAYEQYF
TRBV30,few,TRBJ1-2,-,TGTGCCTGGAGTGTACGGTCAACGAGATATGGCTACACCTTC,CAWSVRSTRYGYTF
TRBV30,once,TRBJ2-4,TRBD1,TGTGCCTGGAGCAAGACAGGGGGTGCTCAGTACTTC,CAWSKTGGAQYF
TRBV14,-,TRBJ1-2,-,TGTGCCAGCAGCCTCGGCAACTATGGCTACACCTTC,CASSLGNYGYTF
TRBV29-1,-,TRBJ1-1,-,TGCAGCGTTGCACGGGGGGACACTGAAGCTTTCTTT,CSVARGDTEAFF
TRBV27,few,TRBJ2-1,TRBD2,TGTGCCAGCAGTCCCCCTGGGAGGGTGAGCTACAATGAGCAGTTCTTC,CASSPPGRVSYNEQFF
TRBV29-1,few,TRBJ1-5,-,TGCAGCGTCAGCCAGGGGAGCGGCAATCAGCCCCAGCATTTT,CSVSQGSGNQPQHF
TRBV4-1,-,TRBJ2-3,-,TGCGCCAGCAGCCAAGCCCGGGACCCCGCCGATACGCAGTATTTT,CASSQARDPADTQYF